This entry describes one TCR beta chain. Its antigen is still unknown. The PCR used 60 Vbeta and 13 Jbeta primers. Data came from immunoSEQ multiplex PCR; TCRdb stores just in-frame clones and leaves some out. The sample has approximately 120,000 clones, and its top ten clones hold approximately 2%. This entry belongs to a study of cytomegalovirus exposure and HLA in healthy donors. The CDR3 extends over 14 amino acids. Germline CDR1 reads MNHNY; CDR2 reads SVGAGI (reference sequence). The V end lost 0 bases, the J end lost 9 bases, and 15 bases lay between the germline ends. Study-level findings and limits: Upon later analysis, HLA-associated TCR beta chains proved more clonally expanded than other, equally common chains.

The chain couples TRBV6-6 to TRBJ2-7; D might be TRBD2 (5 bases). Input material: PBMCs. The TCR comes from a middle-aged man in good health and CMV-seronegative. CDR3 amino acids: CASSYSDSGIGQYF. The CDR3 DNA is TGTGCCAGCAGTTACTCGGATTCGGGAATCGGGCAGTACTTC.